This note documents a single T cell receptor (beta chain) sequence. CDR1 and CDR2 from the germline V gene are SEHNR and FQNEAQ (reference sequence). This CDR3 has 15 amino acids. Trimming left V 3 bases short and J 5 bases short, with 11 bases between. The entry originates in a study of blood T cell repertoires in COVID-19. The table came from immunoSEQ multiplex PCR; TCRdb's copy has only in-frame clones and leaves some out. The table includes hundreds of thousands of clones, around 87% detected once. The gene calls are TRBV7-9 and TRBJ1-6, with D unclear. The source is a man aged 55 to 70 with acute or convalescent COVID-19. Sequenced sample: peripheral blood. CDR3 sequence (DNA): TGTGCCAGCAGCTTCCCGGTCGGGAATAATTCACCCCTCCACTTT. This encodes CASSFPVGNNSPLHF.